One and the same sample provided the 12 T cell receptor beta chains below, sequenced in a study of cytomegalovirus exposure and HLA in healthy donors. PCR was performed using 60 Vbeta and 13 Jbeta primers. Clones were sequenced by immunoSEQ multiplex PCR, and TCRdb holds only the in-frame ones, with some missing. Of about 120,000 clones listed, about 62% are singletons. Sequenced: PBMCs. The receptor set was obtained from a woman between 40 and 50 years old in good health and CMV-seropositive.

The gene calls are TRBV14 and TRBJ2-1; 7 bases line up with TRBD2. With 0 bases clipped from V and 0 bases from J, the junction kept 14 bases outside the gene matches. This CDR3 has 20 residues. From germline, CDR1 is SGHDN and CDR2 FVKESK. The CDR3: CASSQDRSGTRGVSYNEQFF. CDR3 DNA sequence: TGTGCCAGCAGCCAAGATAGGAGCGGGACTCGAGGGGTCTCCTACAATGAGCAGTTCTTC.

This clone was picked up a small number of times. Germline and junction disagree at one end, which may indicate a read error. The CDR3 nucleotides read TGTTCCAGCAGCTTGACACGGAGGCCCCTTGGCAATGAGCAGTTCTTC. This encodes CSSSLTRRPLGNEQFF. V and J are TRBV7-9 and TRBJ2-1, with a tentative D call TRBD2 (5 bases). Germline V gene sequence: CDR1 SEHNR, CDR2 FQNEAQ (reference sequence). This CDR3 spans 16 amino acids.

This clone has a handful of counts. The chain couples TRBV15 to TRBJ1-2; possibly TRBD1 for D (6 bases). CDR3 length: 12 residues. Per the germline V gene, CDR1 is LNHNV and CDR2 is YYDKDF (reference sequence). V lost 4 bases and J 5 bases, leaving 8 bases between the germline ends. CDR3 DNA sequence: TGTGCCACCAGCATGGACAGTTATGGCTACACCTTC. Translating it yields CATSMDSYGYTF. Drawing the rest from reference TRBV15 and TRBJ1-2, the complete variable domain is DAMVIQNPRYQVTQFGKPVTLSCSQTLNHNVMYWYQQKSSQAPKLLFHYYDKDFNNEADTPDNFQSRRPNTSFCFLDIRSPGLGDTAMYLCATSMDSYGYTFGSGTRLTVV.

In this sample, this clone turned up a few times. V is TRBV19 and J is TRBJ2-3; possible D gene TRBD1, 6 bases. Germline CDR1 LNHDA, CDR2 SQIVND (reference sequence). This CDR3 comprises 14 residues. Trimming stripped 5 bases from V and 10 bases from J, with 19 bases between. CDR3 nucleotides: TGTGCCAGTAGTGGTGGGCCCGCGTCAGGGGCGCAGTATTTT. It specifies CASSGGPASGAQYF.

The CDR3: CASSEVDRSTIYF. The CDR3 nucleotides are TGTGCCAGCAGTGAAGTGGACAGGAGCACCATATATTTT. V is TRBV6-1 and J is TRBJ1-3; TRBD1 aligns across 7 bases. After removal of 1 base from V and 9 bases from J, the junction contained 3 bases not matched to a gene. The CDR3 consists of 13 residues. Germline lookup yields CDR1 MNHNS and CDR2 SASEGT.

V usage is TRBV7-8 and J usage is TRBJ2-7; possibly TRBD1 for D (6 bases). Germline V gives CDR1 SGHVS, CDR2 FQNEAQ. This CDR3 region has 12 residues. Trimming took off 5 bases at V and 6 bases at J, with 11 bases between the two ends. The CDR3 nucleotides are TGTGCCAGCAGCGCCGGGACATTCGAGCAGTACTTC. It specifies CASSAGTFEQYF.

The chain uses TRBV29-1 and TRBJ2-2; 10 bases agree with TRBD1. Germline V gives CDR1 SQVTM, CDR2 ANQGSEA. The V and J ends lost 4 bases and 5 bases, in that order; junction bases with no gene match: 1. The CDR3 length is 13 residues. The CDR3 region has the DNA TGCAGCGTTGGGACAGGGGGGACCGGGGAGCTGTTTTTT. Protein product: CSVGTGGTGELFF.

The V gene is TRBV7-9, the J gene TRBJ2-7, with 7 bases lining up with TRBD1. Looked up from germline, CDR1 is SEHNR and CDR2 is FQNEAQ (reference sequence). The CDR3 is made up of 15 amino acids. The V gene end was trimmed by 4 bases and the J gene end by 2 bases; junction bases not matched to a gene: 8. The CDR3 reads CASSSWTGGAYEQYF. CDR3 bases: TGTGCCAGCAGCTCCTGGACAGGAGGAGCCTACGAGCAGTACTTC.

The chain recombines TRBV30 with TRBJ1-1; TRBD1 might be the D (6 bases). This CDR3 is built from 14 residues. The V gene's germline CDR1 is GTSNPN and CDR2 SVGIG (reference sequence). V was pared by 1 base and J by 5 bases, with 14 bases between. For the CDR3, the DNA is TGTGCCTGGAGTGCAACAGGGAGAAGAACTGAAGCTTTCTTT. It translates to CAWSATGRRTEAFF.

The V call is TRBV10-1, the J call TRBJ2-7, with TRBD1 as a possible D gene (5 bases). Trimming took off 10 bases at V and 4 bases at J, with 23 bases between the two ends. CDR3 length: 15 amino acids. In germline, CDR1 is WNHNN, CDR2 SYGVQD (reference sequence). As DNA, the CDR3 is TGCGCCACCTCGGACACAGGAAAGTTTACGTACGAGCAGTACTTC. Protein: CATSDTGKFTYEQYF.

CDR3 residues: CASSLGLGSSYNEQFF. CDR3 sequence (DNA): TGCGCCAGCAGCTTGGGGCTAGGAAGCTCCTACAATGAGCAGTTCTTC. V usage is TRBV5-1 and J usage is TRBJ2-1; D gene ambiguous. Deletions cut 0 bases from V and 0 bases from J, with 10 bases between. CDR1 SGHRS and CDR2 YFSETQ come from the germline V gene. The CDR3 sequence is 16 residues long. Full variable domain (outside the CDR3, taken from reference TRBV5-1 and TRBJ2-1): KAGVTQTPRYLIKTRGQQVTLSCSPISGHRSVSWYQQTPGQGLQFLFEYFSETQRNKGNFPGRFSGRQFSNSRSEMNVSTLELGDSALYLCASSLGLGSSYNEQFFGPGTRLTVL.

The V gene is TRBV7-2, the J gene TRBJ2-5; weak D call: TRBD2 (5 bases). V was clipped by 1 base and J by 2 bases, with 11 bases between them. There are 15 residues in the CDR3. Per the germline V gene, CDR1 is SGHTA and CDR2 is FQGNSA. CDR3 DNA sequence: TGTGCCAGCAGCTTAGAAGGGCGGGTTCAAGAGACCCAGTACTTC. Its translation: CASSLEGRVQETQYF.